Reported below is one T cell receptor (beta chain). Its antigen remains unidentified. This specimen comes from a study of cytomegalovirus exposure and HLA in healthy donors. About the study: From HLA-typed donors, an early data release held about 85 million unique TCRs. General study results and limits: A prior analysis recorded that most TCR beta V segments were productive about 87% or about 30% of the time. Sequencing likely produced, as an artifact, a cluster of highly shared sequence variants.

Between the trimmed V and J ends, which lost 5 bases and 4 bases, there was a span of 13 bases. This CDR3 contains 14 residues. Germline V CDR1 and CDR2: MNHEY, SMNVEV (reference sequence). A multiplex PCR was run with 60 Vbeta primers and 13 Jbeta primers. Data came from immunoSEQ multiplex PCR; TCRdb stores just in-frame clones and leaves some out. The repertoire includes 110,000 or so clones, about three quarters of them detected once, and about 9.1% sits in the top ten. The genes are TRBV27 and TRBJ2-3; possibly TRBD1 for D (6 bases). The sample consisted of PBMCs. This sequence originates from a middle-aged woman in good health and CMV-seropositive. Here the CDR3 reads CASSPRTDPDTQYF. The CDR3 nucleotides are TGTGCCAGCAGTCCTCGGACAGACCCAGATACGCAGTATTTT.